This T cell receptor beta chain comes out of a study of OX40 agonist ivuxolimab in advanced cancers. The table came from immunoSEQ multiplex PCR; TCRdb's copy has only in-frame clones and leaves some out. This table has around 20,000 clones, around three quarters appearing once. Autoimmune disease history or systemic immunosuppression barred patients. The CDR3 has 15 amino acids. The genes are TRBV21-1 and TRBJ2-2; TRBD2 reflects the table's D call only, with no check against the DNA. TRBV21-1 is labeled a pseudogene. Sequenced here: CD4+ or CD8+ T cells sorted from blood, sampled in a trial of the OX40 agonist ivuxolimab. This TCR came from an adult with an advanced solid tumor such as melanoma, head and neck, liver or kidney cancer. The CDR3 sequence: CASSISRGNTGELFF. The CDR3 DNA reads TGTGCCAGCAGCATTAGCCGGGGAAACACCGGGGAGCTGTTTTTT.